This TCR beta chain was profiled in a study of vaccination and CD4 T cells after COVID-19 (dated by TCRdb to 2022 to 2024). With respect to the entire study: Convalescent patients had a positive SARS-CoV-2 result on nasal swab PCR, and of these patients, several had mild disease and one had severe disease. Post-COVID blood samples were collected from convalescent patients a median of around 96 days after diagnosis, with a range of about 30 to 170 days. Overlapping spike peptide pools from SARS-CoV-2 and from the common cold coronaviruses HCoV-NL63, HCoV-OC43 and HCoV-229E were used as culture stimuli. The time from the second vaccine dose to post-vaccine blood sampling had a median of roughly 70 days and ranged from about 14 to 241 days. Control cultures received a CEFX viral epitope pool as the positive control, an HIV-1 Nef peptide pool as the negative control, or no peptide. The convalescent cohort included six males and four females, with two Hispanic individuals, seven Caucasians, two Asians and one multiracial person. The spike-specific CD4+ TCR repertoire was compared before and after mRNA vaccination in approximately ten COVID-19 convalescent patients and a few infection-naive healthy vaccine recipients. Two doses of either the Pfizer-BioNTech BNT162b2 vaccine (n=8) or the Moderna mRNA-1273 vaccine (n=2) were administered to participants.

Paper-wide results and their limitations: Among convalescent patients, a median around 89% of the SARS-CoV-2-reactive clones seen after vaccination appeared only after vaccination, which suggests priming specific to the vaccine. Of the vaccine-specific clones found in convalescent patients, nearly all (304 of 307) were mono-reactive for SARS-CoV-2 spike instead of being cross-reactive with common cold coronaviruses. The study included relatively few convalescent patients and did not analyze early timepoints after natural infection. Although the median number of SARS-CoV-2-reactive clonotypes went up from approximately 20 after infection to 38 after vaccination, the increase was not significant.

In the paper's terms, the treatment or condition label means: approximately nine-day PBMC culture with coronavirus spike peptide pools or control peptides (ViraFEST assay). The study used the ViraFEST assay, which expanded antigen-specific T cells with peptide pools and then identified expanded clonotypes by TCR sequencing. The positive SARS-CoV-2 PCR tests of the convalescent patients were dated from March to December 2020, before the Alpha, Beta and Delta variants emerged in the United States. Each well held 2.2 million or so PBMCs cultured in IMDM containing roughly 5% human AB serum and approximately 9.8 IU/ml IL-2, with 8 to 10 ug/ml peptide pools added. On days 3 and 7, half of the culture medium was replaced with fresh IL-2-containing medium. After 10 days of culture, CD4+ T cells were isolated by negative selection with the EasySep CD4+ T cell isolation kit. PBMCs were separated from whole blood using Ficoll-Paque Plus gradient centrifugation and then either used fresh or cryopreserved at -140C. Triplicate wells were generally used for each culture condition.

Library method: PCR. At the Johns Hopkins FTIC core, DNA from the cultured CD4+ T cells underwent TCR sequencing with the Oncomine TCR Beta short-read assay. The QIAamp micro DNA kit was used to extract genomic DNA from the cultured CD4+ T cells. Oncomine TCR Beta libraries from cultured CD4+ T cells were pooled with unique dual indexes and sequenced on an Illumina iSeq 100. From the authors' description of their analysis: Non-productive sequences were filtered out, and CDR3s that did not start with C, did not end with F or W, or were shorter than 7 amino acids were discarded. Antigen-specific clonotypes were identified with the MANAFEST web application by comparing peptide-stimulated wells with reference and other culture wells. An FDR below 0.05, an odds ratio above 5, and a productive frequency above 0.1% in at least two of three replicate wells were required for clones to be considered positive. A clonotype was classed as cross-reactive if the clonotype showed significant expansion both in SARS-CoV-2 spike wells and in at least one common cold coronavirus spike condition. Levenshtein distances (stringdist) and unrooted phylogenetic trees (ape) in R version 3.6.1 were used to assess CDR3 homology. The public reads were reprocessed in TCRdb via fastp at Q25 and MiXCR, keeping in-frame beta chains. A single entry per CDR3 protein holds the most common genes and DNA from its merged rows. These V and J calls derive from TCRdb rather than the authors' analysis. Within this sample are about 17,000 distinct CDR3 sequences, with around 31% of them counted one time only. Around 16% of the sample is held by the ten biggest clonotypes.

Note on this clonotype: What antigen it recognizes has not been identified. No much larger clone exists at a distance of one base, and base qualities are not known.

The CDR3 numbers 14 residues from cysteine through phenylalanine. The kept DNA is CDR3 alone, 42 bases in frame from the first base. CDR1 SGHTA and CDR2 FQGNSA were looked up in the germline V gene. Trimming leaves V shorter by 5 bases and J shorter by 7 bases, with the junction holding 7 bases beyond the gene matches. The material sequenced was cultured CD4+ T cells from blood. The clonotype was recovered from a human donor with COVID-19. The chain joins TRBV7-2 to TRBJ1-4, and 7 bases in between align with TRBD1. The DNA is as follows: TGTGCCAGCAGCCCAGGGGGGAGGGCTGAAAAACTGTTTTTT. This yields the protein CASSPGGRAEKLFF.